Here is one T cell receptor (beta chain) with its context. The antigen is not known. The data were obtained in a study of T cell responses to AZD1222 COVID-19 vaccine. Overall study context: Pooled in the analysis were second doses at about 4 or about 12 weeks. Regarding the study as a whole: Only a handful of AZD1222 recipients, six or seven in all, had baseline seropositivity.

Germline V gene lookup returns CDR1 SGHTA and CDR2 FQGNSA. The CDR3 sequence is 14 residues long. Trimming cost V 3 bases and J 5 bases; bases outside gene matches: 6. The method was immunoSEQ multiplex PCR; TCRdb's version includes in-frame clones alone and lacks a portion of them. Of 140,000 to 150,000 clones detected, roughly 91% appear once; the ten largest clones hold 1.5% to 2%. The source is an adult in good health. Sequenced material: peripheral blood, taken on day 0 of AZD1222 vaccination. The chain uses TRBV7-2 and TRBJ1-2; 7 nucleotides align to TRBD1. DNA of the CDR3: TGTGCCAGCAGCTTCCCAACAGGGGATTATGGCTACACCTTC. It yields the protein CASSFPTGDYGYTF.